This entry lists 20 T cell receptor beta chains sequenced from one sample in a study of blood T cell repertoires in COVID-19. Libraries were prepared by immunoSEQ multiplex PCR; TCRdb keeps only in-frame clonotypes and omits some of them. The data contain about 70,000 clones, 65% to 90% of them singletons. Sequencing was performed on peripheral blood. The source of these receptors is a young man with COVID-19, enrolled during active disease.

A remark on this clone: Other nucleotide sequences in the sample specify the same CDR3. CDR3 region: CASRLDSNYGYTF. CDR3 coding DNA: TGTGCCAGCAGACTGGACAGTAACTATGGCTACACCTTC. The chain couples TRBV28 to TRBJ1-2, with D possibly matching TRBD1 (6 bases). V dropped 6 bases and J dropped 1 base, with 9 bases sitting between them. Germline assignment: CDR1 MDHEN and CDR2 SYDVKM. This CDR3 contains 13 residues.

This chain links TRBV5-1 with TRBJ2-1; 11 bases map to TRBD2. CDR1 SGHRS and CDR2 YFSETQ come from the germline V gene. This CDR3 spans 16 amino acids. V trimming: 4 bases; J trimming: 5 bases; junction bases outside the gene matches: 8. CDR3 in amino acids: CASSAHTSGSNNEQFF. CDR3 bases: TGCGCCAGCAGCGCACACACTAGCGGGAGTAACAATGAGCAGTTCTTC.

This clone was counted a single time. The J gene is TRBJ2-1, the V gene TRBV19, with TRBD2 identical over 7 bases. The CDR3 runs 15 residues. Germline lookup yields CDR1 LNHDA and CDR2 SQIVND (reference sequence). Trimming took 3 bases from V and 3 from J; bases not matched to a gene: 5. CDR3 in amino acids: CASSIVLADYNEQFF. As DNA, the CDR3 is TGTGCCAGTAGTATCGTTCTAGCGGACTACAATGAGCAGTTCTTC.

The CDR3 loop is CASSIENSWATEAFF. In DNA form, the CDR3 reads TGTGCCAGTAGTATAGAGAACTCGTGGGCCACTGAAGCTTTCTTT. The rearrangement joins TRBV19 to TRBJ1-1; unclear D gene. Germline CDR1 is LNHDA and CDR2 is SQIVND (reference sequence). This CDR3 comprises 15 residues. V gave up 0 bases and J gave up 4 bases, with 12 bases separating them. The entire variable domain, with the rest obtained from reference TRBV19 and TRBJ1-1, is as follows: DGGITQSPKYLFRKEGQNVTLSCEQNLNHDAMYWYRQDPGQGLRLIYYSQIVNDFQKGDIAEGYSVSREKKESFPLTVTSAQKNPTAFYLCASSIENSWATEAFFGQGTRLTVV.

The V and J genes are TRBV7-9 and TRBJ1-2; no firm D call. Trimming cost V 2 bases and J 2 bases, with 9 bases left between them. CDR3 length equals 14 residues. Germline-derived CDR1 and CDR2 are SEHNR and FQNEAQ (reference sequence). The CDR3 DNA is TGTGCCAGCAGCTTAAGTAGTGAAAACTATGGCTACACCTTC. Encoded protein: CASSLSSENYGYTF.

The V call is TRBV2, the J call TRBJ1-2; 8 nucleotides align to TRBD1. The length of the CDR3 is 14 residues. After removal of 5 bases from V and 6 bases from J, the junction contained 8 bases not matched to a gene. Looked up from germline, CDR1 is SNHLY and CDR2 is FYNNEI. The CDR3 DNA is TGTGCCAGCAGTTCCTATGCAGGGGGCGATGGCTACACCTTC. Amino acids: CASSSYAGGDGYTF.

This chain joins TRBV9 and TRBJ1-1; TRBD1 matches 10 bases. This CDR3 has 14 residues. The germline V gene encodes CDR1 SGDLS and CDR2 YYNGEE. V gave up 4 bases and J gave up 8 bases; unmatched junction bases: 8. CDR3 nucleotides: TGTGCCAGCAGCCCGGGACAGGGGCTACCCGAAGCTTTCTTT. It yields the protein CASSPGQGLPEAFF.

CDR3 loop: CATRTSGSYEQYF. Here the CDR3 DNA reads TGTGCCACTAGGACTAGCGGGAGTTACGAGCAGTACTTC. The chain employs TRBV6-6 and TRBJ2-7; 13 nucleotides align to TRBD2. V trimming: 10 bases; J trimming: 4 bases; junction bases outside the gene matches: 4. The CDR3 has 13 residues. Germline assignment: CDR1 MNHNY and CDR2 SVGAGI (reference sequence).

The chain recombines TRBV24-1 with TRBJ2-3; D uncertain. Trimming left V 4 bases short and J 2 bases short, with 18 bases between. Germline assignment: CDR1 KGHDR and CDR2 SFDVKD. The CDR3 sequence is 17 residues long. CDR3 DNA sequence: TGTGCCACCAGTGACCCTGACATACCGCCGTACACAGATACGCAGTATTTT. Translation gives CATSDPDIPPYTDTQYF.

The rearrangement joins TRBV2 to TRBJ2-2, with D perhaps TRBD2 (6 bases). V was shortened by 7 bases and J by 3 bases, with 15 bases between the two germline ends. CDR1 and CDR2 (germline): SNHLY, FYNNEI. This CDR3 contains 15 residues. The CDR3 loop is CASTQGREDTGELFF. The DNA of the CDR3 is TGTGCCAGCACCCAGGGCAGGGAGGACACCGGGGAGCTGTTTTTT.

The chain uses TRBV9 and TRBJ1-6, with TRBD1 identical over 11 bases. CDR3 length: 15 amino acids. Germline-derived CDR1 and CDR2 are SGDLS and YYNGEE. Trimming cost V 2 bases and J 10 bases; bases outside gene matches: 5. Written as DNA, the CDR3 is TGTGCCAGCAGCGTTAGGACAGGGGGCGGATCACCCCTCCACTTT. This gives the protein CASSVRTGGGSPLHF. Full variable domain (outside the CDR3, taken from reference TRBV9 and TRBJ1-6): DSGVTQTPKHLITATGQRVTLRCSPRSGDLSVYWYQQSLDQGLQFLIQYYNGEERAKGNILERFSAQQFPDLHSELNLSSLELGDSALYFCASSVRTGGGSPLHFGNGTRLTVT.

The count of this clone is one. The chain is built from TRBV6-5 and TRBJ1-1; unclear D gene. The germline CDR1 and CDR2 sequences are MNHEY and SVGAGI. Trimming removed 6 bases at V and 4 bases at J, with 18 bases between. The CDR3 has 15 amino acids. This CDR3 reads CASSQESGWFTEAFF. The CDR3 nucleotides read TGTGCCAGCAGCCAAGAGTCCGGTTGGTTCACTGAAGCTTTCTTT.

This clone is a singleton in its sample. The rearrangement links TRBV19 to TRBJ2-3, with TRBD1 as a possible D gene (5 bases). Looked up from germline, CDR1 is LNHDA and CDR2 is SQIVND (reference sequence). The V gene lost 5 bases and the J gene lost 1 base, with 16 bases spanning the gap. CDR3 length: 16 residues. In DNA form, the CDR3 reads TGTGCCAGTAGTTCCCAGACAGCTGCTGGCACAGATACGCAGTATTTT. Amino acid sequence: CASSSQTAAGTDTQYF.

V and J are TRBV14 and TRBJ2-3; 7 bases agree with TRBD2. The CDR3 contains 15 residues. Germline V gene lookup returns CDR1 SGHDN and CDR2 FVKESK. With V trimmed by 4 bases and J by 6 bases, 10 bases remained unmatched. Written as DNA, the CDR3 is TGTGCCAGCAGCCGAAACCCGGGAGGAGCGGATACGCAGTATTTT. Protein product: CASSRNPGGADTQYF.

The chain has TRBV6-5 and TRBJ1-5, with 9 positions matching TRBD1. The V gene end was trimmed by 5 bases and the J gene end by 0 bases; junction bases not matched to a gene: 2. This CDR3 spans 15 amino acids. CDR1 and CDR2 from the germline V gene are MNHEY and SVGAGI. CDR3 sequence reads: CASSPTGGSNQPQHF. CDR3 coding DNA: TGTGCCAGCAGTCCGACAGGGGGTAGCAATCAGCCCCAGCATTTT.

This chain connects TRBV5-1 to TRBJ2-6; D unresolved. CDR1 is SGHRS, CDR2 YFSETQ, per germline. V was pared by 2 bases and J by 3 bases, with 9 bases between. The CDR3 contains 15 residues. This CDR3 is CASSFSGFGANVLTF. Here the CDR3 DNA reads TGCGCCAGCAGCTTTAGTGGTTTTGGGGCCAACGTCCTGACTTTC.

This clone was detected once. The V gene is TRBV27, the J gene TRBJ2-7, with a tentative D call TRBD2 (5 bases). V shed 9 bases and J shed 2 bases, with 17 bases lying between them. The germline V gene has CDR1 MNHEY and CDR2 SMNVEV (reference sequence). The CDR3 sequence is 14 residues long. The CDR3 protein is CASQFVSGPYEQYF. The CDR3 bases are TGTGCCAGTCAATTTGTGAGCGGACCCTACGAGCAGTACTTC.

The chain recombines TRBV5-1 with TRBJ1-1, with D tentatively TRBD1 (6 bases). Germline-derived CDR1 and CDR2 are SGHRS and YFSETQ. The ends were cut back, 5 bases at V and 1 base at J, with 9 bases in the middle. This CDR3 has 13 residues. Here the CDR3 reads CASSSTGNTEAFF. For the CDR3, the DNA is TGCGCCAGCAGTTCGACAGGGAACACTGAAGCTTTCTTT.

The chain recombines TRBV13 with TRBJ2-2; D is ambiguous. CDR1 and CDR2 from the germline V gene are PRHDT and FYEKMQ (reference sequence). The CDR3 runs to 15 residues. Trimming removed 5 bases from V and 1 base from J, with 11 bases in between. CDR3 in amino acids: CASSRRVMNTGELFF. The CDR3 DNA is TGTGCCAGCAGCCGACGGGTTATGAACACCGGGGAGCTGTTTTTT.

The chain couples TRBV4-1 to TRBJ2-5; TRBD1 is a possible D gene (5 bases). This CDR3 has 15 amino acids. Trimming took 1 base from V and 1 from J, leaving 10 bases between them. Germline V gives CDR1 MGHRA, CDR2 YSYEKL. The CDR3 DNA follows: TGCGCCAGCAGCCAAGTCGTCAGGGCCCAAGAGACCCAGTACTTC. Amino acids: CASSQVVRAQETQYF.